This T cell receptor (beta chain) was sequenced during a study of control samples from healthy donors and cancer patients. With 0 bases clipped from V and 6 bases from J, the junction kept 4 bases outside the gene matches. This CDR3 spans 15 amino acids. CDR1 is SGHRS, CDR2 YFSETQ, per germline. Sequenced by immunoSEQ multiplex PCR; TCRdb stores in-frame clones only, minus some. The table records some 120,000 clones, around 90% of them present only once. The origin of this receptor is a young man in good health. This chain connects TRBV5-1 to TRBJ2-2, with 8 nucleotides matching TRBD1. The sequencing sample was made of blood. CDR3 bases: TGCGCCAGCAGCTTGGGTTCACAGGGGGCCGGGGAGCTGTTTTTT. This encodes CASSLGSQGAGELFF.